What follows are 21 T cell receptor beta chains derived from one specimen sequenced in a study of vaccination effects on CD4 cells after COVID-19. Before sequencing took place, the ViraFEST assay used viral peptide pools to expand antigen-specific CD4+ T cells. CD4+ T cells were isolated after roughly nine days of culture. The person acquired a PCR-confirmed SARS-CoV-2 infection between March and December 2020. Antigens for these TCRs are unknown. Here immunoSEQ multiplex PCR was the method, and the copy in TCRdb shows in-frame clones only, minus some. Seen here are about 70,000 clones, roughly 73% observed once, and the top ten hold about 5%. The input for sequencing was CD4+ T cells from PBMCs cultured with HIV peptides, taken before COVID-19 vaccination. Subset given: HIV-1 Nef peptide pool negative control/reference culture. These receptors were obtained from a human donor who had a prior SARS-CoV-2 infection.

The V gene is TRBV11-3, the J gene TRBJ1-3; D not resolved. Trimming took 1 base from V and 4 from J, leaving 5 bases between them. Germline V lookup: CDR1 SGHNT, CDR2 YENEEA. The CDR3 runs 13 residues. CDR3: CASSLGGGNTIYF. In nucleotides, the CDR3 is TGTGCCAGCAGCTTAGGTGGCGGAAACACCATATATTTT.

The chain recombines TRBV30 with TRBJ2-1, with TRBD2 as a possible D gene (6 bases). CDR3 length equals 14 residues. Between the trimmed V and J ends, which lost 6 bases and 2 bases, there was a span of 14 bases. Looked up from germline, CDR1 is GTSNPN and CDR2 is SVGIG (reference sequence). DNA of the CDR3: TGTGCCTGCCTAGGAGCGGGTGCCTACAATGAGCAGTTCTTC. Protein sequence: CACLGAGAYNEQFF.

This clone was seen a few times. The chain has TRBV6-2 or TRBV6-3 and TRBJ2-7, with D uncertain. CDR3 size: 14 residues. V was shortened by 6 bases and J by 3 bases, with 15 bases between the two germline ends. Germline-derived CDR1 and CDR2 are MNHEY and SVGEGT. The CDR3 sequence is CASSNYWGFYEQYF. CDR3 sequence (DNA): TGTGCCAGCAGCAACTACTGGGGATTCTACGAGCAGTACTTC.

This chain joins TRBV18 and TRBJ2-5; D perhaps matches TRBD2 (6 bases). Per the germline V gene, CDR1 is KGHSH and CDR2 is LQKENI. Trimming removed 4 bases at V and 4 bases at J, with 13 bases between. The length of the CDR3 is 14 residues. In DNA form, the CDR3 reads TGTGCCAGCTCACAACTAGCCCGGGGAGAGACCCAGTACTTC. Translating it yields CASSQLARGETQYF.

The J gene is TRBJ2-7, the V gene TRBV11-2; D remains unclear. Germline CDR1 reads SGHAT; CDR2 reads FQNNGV. CDR3 length equals 14 residues. Trimming shortened V by 5 bases and J by 2 bases, and 13 bases separated the two germline ends. The CDR3 here is CASSPLHDPYEQYF. Here the CDR3 DNA reads TGTGCCAGCAGCCCGTTACATGACCCCTACGAGCAGTACTTC.

CDR3 protein: CARSLLKRNPSTDTQYF. In DNA form, the CDR3 reads TGTGCCAGAAGCCTCCTGAAGCGAAACCCTAGCACAGATACGCAGTATTTT. The V gene is TRBV5-3, the J gene TRBJ2-3; D is unclear. TRBV5-3 qualifies as an ORF whose function is uncertain. Trimming left V 4 bases short and J 0 bases short, with 18 bases between. The CDR3 length is 17 residues.

The gene calls are TRBV5-1 and TRBJ2-3; 7 nucleotides match TRBD2. The J segment lost 1 base and the V segment lost 2 bases, leaving 7 bases of the junction unmatched. CDR3 length: 16 amino acids. Germline V gene data show CDR1 as SGHRS and CDR2 as YFSETQ. The CDR3 sequence is CASSFFAGEGTDTQYF. CDR3 bases: TGCGCCAGCAGCTTTTTTGCGGGAGAGGGCACAGATACGCAGTATTTT.

The V and J genes are TRBV30 and TRBJ1-2; weak D call: TRBD1 (5 bases). The CDR3 contains 13 residues. Trimming left V 0 bases short and J 7 bases short, with 12 bases between. Germline V gene lookup returns CDR1 GTSNPN and CDR2 SVGIG (reference sequence). CDR3 nucleotides: TGTGCCTGGAGTGTTGGAGGGGCGTTTGGCTACACCTTC. Protein product: CAWSVGGAFGYTF.

The chain recombines TRBV20-1 with TRBJ1-4, with no clear D. This CDR3 comprises 14 residues. Trimming cost V 7 bases and J 10 bases, with 22 bases left between them. The germline V gene has CDR1 DFQATT and CDR2 SNEGSKA (reference sequence). CDR3 in amino acids: CSVSPPSIGGKLFF. The CDR3 DNA is TGCAGTGTTAGTCCCCCCTCTATAGGTGGAAAACTGTTTTTT.

This clone was observed a handful of times. CDR3 in amino acids: CACQAGVGETQYF. CDR3 nucleotides: TGTGCCTGCCAGGCAGGGGTCGGAGAGACCCAGTACTTC. J is TRBJ2-5 and V is TRBV30, with a possible D match to TRBD1 (6 bases). Germline CDR1 and CDR2: GTSNPN and SVGIG (reference sequence). With 6 bases removed from V and 4 bases from J, the gap between germline ends came to 15 bases. The CDR3 runs to 13 residues. Looking up the rest from reference TRBV30 and TRBJ2-5 gives the full variable domain: SQTIHQWPATLVQPVGSPLSLECTVEGTSNPNLYWYRQAAGRGLQLLFYSVGIGQISSEVPQNLSASRPQDRQFILSSKKLLLSDSGFYLCACQAGVGETQYFGPGTRLLVL.

There are a few counts of this clone. The V call is TRBV3-1 (or the pseudogene TRBV3-2), the J call TRBJ1-6, with D possibly TRBD1 on 5 matching bases. V was cut by 1 base and J by 8 bases, with 12 bases left in between. Germline CDR1 and CDR2: LGHDT and YNNKEL (reference sequence). The CDR3 loop spans 15 amino acids. The CDR3 nucleotides read TGTGCCAGCAGCCAAGCAGGGCCCCGAGATTCACCCCTCCACTTT. It is translated as CASSQAGPRDSPLHF.

This clone has just a few counts. The gene calls are TRBV2 and TRBJ1-2; possibly TRBD1 for D (5 bases). Trimming took 0 bases from V and 4 from J, leaving 18 bases between them. Germline-derived CDR1 and CDR2 are SNHLY and FYNNEI. The CDR3 contains 17 residues. The CDR3 reads CASSEALRGGASYGYTF. In DNA, the CDR3 is TGTGCCAGCAGTGAAGCGCTTCGGGGAGGGGCGAGCTATGGCTACACCTTC.

This clone showed up just once. The rearrangement uses TRBV6-5 and TRBJ2-3; the match to TRBD1 covers 7 bases. CDR1 MNHEY and CDR2 SVGAGI come from the germline V gene. With 6 bases clipped from V and 2 bases from J, the junction kept 8 bases outside the gene matches. The CDR3 runs 15 residues. CDR3 nucleotides: TGTGCCAGCAGCCGGGACAGTCATGACACAGATACGCAGTATTTT. As protein: CASSRDSHDTDTQYF.

The chain uses TRBV11-2 and TRBJ2-7; 12 positions agree with TRBD2. This CDR3 has 15 amino acids. From germline, CDR1 is SGHAT and CDR2 FQNNGV. Losses at the gene ends were 5 bases for V and 4 bases for J; bases not matched to a gene: 6. The DNA of the CDR3 is TGTGCCAGCAGCCCGACTAGCGGGGGCTCATACGAGCAGTACTTC. Translating it yields CASSPTSGGSYEQYF. The full variable domain, with the rest looked up from reference TRBV11-2 and TRBJ2-7, is EAGVAQSPRYKIIEKRQSVAFWCNPISGHATLYWYQQILGQGPKLLIQFQNNGVVDDSQLPKDRFSAERLKGVDSTLKIQPAKLEDSAVYLCASSPTSGGSYEQYFGPGTRLTVT.

This clone was found a few times. This chain links TRBV3-1 (or the pseudogene TRBV3-2) with TRBJ2-5; maybe TRBD2 (6 bases). V lost 1 base and J 5 bases, leaving 11 bases between the germline ends. CDR3 size: 14 residues. Germline CDR1 LGHDT, CDR2 YNNKEL (reference sequence). CDR3 DNA: TGTGCCAGCAGCCAAGCCCAGGGACTGGAGACCCAGTACTTC. Its translation is CASSQAQGLETQYF.

V is TRBV19 and J is TRBJ1-5; D is unresolved. Germline CDR1 LNHDA, CDR2 SQIVND (reference sequence). Trimming cost V 8 bases and J 3 bases, with 8 bases left between them. This CDR3 has 12 amino acids. The CDR3 here is CASGPNNQPQHF. DNA for the CDR3: TGTGCCAGTGGACCGAACAATCAGCCCCAGCATTTT. Drawing the rest from reference TRBV19 and TRBJ1-5, the complete variable domain is DGGITQSPKYLFRKEGQNVTLSCEQNLNHDAMYWYRQDPGQGLRLIYYSQIVNDFQKGDIAEGYSVSREKKESFPLTVTSAQKNPTAFYLCASGPNNQPQHFGDGTRLSIL.

V usage is TRBV19 and J usage is TRBJ1-3; D not certain. V was cut by 4 bases and J by 0 bases, with 7 bases left in between. The length of the CDR3 is 14 residues. Germline V CDR1 and CDR2: LNHDA, SQIVND (reference sequence). As DNA, the CDR3 is TGTGCCAGTAGTACGGGGTACTCTGGAAACACCATATATTTT. Its translation is CASSTGYSGNTIYF.

The chain employs TRBV18 and TRBJ1-1, with D possibly matching TRBD1 (5 bases). The CDR3 has 13 amino acids. The V end lost 4 bases, the J end lost 1 base, and 7 bases lay between the germline ends. Per germline, CDR1 KGHSH and CDR2 LQKENI. CDR3 amino acids: CASSQGSNTEAFF. CDR3 in DNA: TGTGCCAGCTCACAGGGGTCGAACACTGAAGCTTTCTTT.

The gene calls are TRBV5-4 and TRBJ2-7; 7 nucleotides line up with TRBD1. V was pared by 4 bases and J by 5 bases, with 12 bases of the junction left unmatched. The germline V gene encodes CDR1 SGHNT and CDR2 YYREEE (reference sequence). The CDR3 sequence is 15 residues long. CDR3: CASSLWQGVSDEQYF. As DNA, the CDR3 is TGTGCCAGCAGCCTGTGGCAGGGGGTATCGGACGAGCAGTACTTC.

The rearrangement uses TRBV12-3 or TRBV12-4 and TRBJ2-7; D perhaps matches TRBD2 (6 bases). V dropped 6 bases and J dropped 4 bases, with 13 bases sitting between them. The CDR3 extends over 13 amino acids. The CDR3 sequence is CASSMGLPYEQYF. The DNA for the CDR3 is TGTGCCAGCAGCATGGGACTCCCTTACGAGCAGTACTTC.

The chain is built from TRBV7-3 and TRBJ2-6, with TRBD1 matching 8 bases. Germline V lookup: CDR1 SGHTA, CDR2 FQGTGA. J was trimmed by 2 bases and V by 0 bases; bases with no gene match: 3. This CDR3 comprises 17 residues. CDR3 amino acids: CASSLTPTGAGANVLTF. The CDR3 coding sequence is TGTGCCAGCAGCTTAACCCCGACAGGGGCTGGGGCCAACGTCCTGACTTTC.